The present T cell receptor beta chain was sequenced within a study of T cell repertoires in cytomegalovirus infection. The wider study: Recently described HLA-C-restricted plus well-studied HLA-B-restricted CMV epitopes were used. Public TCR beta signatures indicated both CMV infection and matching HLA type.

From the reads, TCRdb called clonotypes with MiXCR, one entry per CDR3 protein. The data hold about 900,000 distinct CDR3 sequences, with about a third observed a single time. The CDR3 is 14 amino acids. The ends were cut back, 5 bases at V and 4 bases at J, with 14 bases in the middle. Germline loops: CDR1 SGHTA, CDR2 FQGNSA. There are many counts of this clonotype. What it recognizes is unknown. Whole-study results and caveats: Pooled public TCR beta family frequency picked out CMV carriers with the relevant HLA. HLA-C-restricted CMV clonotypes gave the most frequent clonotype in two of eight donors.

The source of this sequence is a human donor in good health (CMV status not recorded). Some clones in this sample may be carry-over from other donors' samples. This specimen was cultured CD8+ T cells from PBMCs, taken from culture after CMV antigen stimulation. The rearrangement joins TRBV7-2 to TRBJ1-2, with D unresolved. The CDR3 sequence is CASSHGKRIYGYTF. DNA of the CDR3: TGTGCCAGCAGCCACGGGAAACGGATCTATGGCTACACCTTC. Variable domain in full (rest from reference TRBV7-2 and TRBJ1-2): GAGVSQSPSNKVTEKGKDVELRCDPISGHTALYWYRQSLGQGLEFLIYFQGNSAPDKSGLPSDRFSAERTGGSVSTLTIQRTQQEDSAVYLCASSHGKRIYGYTFGSGTRLTVV.